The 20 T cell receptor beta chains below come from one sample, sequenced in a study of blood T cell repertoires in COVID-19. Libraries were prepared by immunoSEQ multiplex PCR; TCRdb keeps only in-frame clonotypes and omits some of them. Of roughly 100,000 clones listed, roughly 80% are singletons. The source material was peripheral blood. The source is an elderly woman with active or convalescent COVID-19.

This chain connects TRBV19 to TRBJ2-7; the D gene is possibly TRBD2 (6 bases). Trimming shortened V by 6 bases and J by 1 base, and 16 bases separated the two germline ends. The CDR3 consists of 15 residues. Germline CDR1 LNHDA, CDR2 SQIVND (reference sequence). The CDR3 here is CASSAGTGGSYEQYF. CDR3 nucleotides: TGTGCCAGTAGCGCCGGGACTGGGGGATCCTACGAGCAGTACTTC.

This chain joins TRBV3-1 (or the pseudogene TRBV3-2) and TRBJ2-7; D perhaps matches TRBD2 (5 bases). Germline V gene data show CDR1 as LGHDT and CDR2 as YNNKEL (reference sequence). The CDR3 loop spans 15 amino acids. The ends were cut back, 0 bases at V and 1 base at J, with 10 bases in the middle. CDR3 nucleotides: TGTGCCAGCAGCCAAGACCTACTAGGGTCCTACGAGCAGTACTTC. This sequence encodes CASSQDLLGSYEQYF.

For the CDR3, the DNA is TGTGCCAGCAGTTACTCCAGACAGGGTCCCTACGAGCAGTACTTC. Amino acid sequence: CASSYSRQGPYEQYF. This chain links TRBV6-5 with TRBJ2-7; TRBD1 matches 7 bases. The V gene end was trimmed by 0 bases and the J gene end by 2 bases; junction bases not matched to a gene: 4. The CDR3 consists of 15 residues. CDR1 is MNHEY, CDR2 SVGAGI, per germline.

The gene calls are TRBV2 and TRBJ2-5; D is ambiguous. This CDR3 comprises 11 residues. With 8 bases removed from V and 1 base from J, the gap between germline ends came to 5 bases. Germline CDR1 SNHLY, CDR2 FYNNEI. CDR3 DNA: TGTGCCAGCCGGGTCCAAGAGACCCAGTACTTC. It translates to CASRVQETQYF.

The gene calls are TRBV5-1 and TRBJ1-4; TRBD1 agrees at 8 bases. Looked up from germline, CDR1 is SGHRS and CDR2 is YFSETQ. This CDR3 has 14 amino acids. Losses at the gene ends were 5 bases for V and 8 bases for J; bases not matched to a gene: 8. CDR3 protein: CASRLETGGEKLFF. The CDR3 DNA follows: TGCGCCAGCAGACTGGAAACAGGGGGAGAAAAACTGTTTTTT.

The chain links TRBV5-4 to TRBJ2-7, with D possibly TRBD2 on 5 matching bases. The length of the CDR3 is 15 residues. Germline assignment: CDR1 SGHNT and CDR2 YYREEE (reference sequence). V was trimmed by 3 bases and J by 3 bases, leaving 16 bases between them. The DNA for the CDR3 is TGTGCCAGCAGCTCCCCTAGCAGGAGTAGCTACGAGCAGTACTTC. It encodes CASSSPSRSSYEQYF.

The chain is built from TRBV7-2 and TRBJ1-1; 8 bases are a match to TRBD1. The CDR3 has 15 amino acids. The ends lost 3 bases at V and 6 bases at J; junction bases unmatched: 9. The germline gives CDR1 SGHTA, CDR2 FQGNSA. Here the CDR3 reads CASSLRAGGVAEAFF. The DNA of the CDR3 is TGTGCCAGCAGCTTGAGAGCAGGGGGCGTCGCTGAAGCTTTCTTT.

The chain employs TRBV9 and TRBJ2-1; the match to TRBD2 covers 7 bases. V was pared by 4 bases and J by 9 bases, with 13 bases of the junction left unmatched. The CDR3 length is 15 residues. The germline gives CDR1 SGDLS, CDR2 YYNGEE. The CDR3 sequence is CASSPLAGEALEQFF. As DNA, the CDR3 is TGTGCCAGCAGCCCTTTGGCGGGAGAGGCGCTTGAGCAGTTCTTC.

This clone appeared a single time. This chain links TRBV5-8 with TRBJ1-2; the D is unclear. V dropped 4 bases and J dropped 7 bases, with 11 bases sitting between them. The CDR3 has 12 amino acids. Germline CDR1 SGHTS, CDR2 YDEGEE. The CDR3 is CASSTKSTGYTF. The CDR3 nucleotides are TGTGCCAGCAGCACCAAGAGCACTGGCTACACCTTC. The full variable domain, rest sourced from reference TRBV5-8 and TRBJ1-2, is EAGVTQSPTHLIKTRGQQATLRCSPISGHTSVYWYQQALGLGLQFLLWYDEGEERNRGNFPPRFSGRQFPNYSSELNVNALELEDSALYLCASSTKSTGYTFGSGTRLTVV.

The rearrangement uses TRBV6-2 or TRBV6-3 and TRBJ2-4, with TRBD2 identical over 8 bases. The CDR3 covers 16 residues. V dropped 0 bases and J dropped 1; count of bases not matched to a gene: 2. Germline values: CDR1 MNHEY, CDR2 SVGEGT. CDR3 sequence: CASSYSREGAKNIQYF. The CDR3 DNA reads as TGTGCCAGCAGTTACTCCCGGGAGGGGGCCAAAAACATTCAGTACTTC.

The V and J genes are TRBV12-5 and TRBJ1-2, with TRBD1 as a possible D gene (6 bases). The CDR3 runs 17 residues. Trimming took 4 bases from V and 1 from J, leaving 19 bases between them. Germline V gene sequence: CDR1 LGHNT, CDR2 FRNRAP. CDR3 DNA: TGTGCTAGTGGTTCCCGGGGCGGGGGGGACATTAACTATGGCTACACCTTC. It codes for CASGSRGGGDINYGYTF.

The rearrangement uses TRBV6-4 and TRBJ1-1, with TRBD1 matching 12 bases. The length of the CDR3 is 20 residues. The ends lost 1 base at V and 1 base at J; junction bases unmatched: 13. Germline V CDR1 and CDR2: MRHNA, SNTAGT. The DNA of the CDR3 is TGTGCCAGCAGTGACTTATACAGGGGACAGGGGGCGAGGTGGAACACTGAAGCTTTCTTT. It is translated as CASSDLYRGQGARWNTEAFF.

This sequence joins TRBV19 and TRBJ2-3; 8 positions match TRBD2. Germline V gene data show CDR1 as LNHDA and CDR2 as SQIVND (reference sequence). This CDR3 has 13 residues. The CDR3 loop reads CASGGGRLDTQYF. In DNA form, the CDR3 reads TGTGCATCCGGCGGGGGGCGCTTAGATACGCAGTATTTT.

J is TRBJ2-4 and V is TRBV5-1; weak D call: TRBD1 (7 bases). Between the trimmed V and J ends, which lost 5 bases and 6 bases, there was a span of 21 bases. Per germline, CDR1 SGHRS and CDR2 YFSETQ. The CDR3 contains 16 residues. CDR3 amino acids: CASRAGQPGQGNIQYF. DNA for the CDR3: TGCGCCAGCAGGGCGGGACAGCCTGGCCAGGGAAACATTCAGTACTTC.

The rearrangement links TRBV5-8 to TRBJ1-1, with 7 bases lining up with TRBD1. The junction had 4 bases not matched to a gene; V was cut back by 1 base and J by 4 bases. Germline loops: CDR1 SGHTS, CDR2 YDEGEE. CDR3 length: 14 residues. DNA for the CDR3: TGTGCCAGCAGCTTGTACAGGGGCTTCACTGAAGCTTTCTTT. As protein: CASSLYRGFTEAFF. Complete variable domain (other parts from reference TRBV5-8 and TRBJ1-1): EAGVTQSPTHLIKTRGQQATLRCSPISGHTSVYWYQQALGLGLQFLLWYDEGEERNRGNFPPRFSGRQFPNYSSELNVNALELEDSALYLCASSLYRGFTEAFFGQGTRLTVV.

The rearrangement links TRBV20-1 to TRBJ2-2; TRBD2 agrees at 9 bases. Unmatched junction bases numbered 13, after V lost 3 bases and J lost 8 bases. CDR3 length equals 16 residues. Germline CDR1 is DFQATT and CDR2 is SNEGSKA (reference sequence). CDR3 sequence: CSASLASGMFLGELFF. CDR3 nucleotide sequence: TGCAGTGCTAGTTTAGCTAGCGGGATGTTTTTGGGGGAGCTGTTTTTT.

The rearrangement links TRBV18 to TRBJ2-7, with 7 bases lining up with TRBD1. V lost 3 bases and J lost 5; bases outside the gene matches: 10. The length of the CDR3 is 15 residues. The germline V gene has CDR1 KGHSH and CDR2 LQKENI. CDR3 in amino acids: CASSPGTAPIDEQYF. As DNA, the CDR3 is TGTGCCAGCTCACCGGGGACAGCCCCTATCGACGAGCAGTACTTC. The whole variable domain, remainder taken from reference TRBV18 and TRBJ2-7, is NAGVMQNPRHLVRRRGQEARLRCSPMKGHSHVYWYRQLPEEGLKFMVYLQKENIIDESGMPKERFSAEFPKEGPSILRIQQVVRGDSAAYFCASSPGTAPIDEQYFGPGTRLTVT.

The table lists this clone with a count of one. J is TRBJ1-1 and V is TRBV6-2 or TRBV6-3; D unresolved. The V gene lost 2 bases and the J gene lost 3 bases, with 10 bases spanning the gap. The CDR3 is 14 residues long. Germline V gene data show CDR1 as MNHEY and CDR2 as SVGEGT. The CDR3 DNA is TGTGCCAGCAGTTACGCCAGGCCTTACACTGAAGCTTTCTTT. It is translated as CASSYARPYTEAFF.

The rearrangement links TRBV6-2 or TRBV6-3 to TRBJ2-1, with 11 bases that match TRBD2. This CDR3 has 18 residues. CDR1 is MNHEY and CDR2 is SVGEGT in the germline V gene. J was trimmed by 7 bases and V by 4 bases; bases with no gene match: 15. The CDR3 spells CASSSLAGGPLGVNEQFF. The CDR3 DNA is TGTGCCAGCAGTTCCCTAGCGGGAGGTCCCCTAGGGGTGAATGAGCAGTTCTTC.

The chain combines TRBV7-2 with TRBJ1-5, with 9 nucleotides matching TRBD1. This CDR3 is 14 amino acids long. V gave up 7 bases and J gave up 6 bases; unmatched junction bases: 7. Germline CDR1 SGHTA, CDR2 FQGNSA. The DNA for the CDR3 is TGTGCCAGCACCCTAGGACAGGGGAGTCAGCCCCAGCATTTT. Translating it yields CASTLGQGSQPQHF.